Described below is a single T cell receptor (beta chain) sequence and its context. This sample is part of a study of blood T cell repertoires in COVID-19. Across the study: Specimens from acute and convalescent COVID-19 originated in the United States, Italy and Spain.

As originally analysed: For nucleated cells, counts were estimated from reference gene primer amplification. Generated by immunoSEQ multiplex PCR, the TCRdb table keeps only in-frame clones and is missing some. D and trimming come from the DNA, and the V and J calls and clone size come from that table. The table shows approximately 190,000 clones, with 80% occurring only once. This CDR3 is 15 amino acids long. Trimming pared 5 bases from V and 0 bases from J, leaving 11 bases between. Germline loops: CDR1 LNHDA, CDR2 SQIVND (reference sequence). Specimen: peripheral blood. The rearrangement links TRBV19 to TRBJ2-1; possible D gene TRBD1, 5 bases. This TCR came from a man in his fifties or sixties with acute or convalescent COVID-19. The CDR3 sequence: CASSRDRDSYNEQFF. DNA for the CDR3: TGTGCCAGTAGTCGCGACAGAGACTCCTACAATGAGCAGTTCTTC.